The 14 T cell receptor beta chains reported below all come from one sample, sequenced in a study of OX40 agonist ivuxolimab in advanced cancers. Generated by immunoSEQ multiplex PCR, the TCRdb table keeps only in-frame clones and is missing some. The sample includes 50,000 to 80,000 clones, around 84% seen only once; the top ten take about 3%. Material: CD4+ or CD8+ T cells sorted from blood, obtained in a trial of the OX40 agonist ivuxolimab. The receptor set was obtained from an adult with an advanced solid tumor such as melanoma, head and neck, liver or kidney cancer.

This chain connects TRBV2 to TRBJ2-7, with D tentatively TRBD1 (6 bases). In germline, CDR1 is SNHLY, CDR2 FYNNEI. V lost 6 bases and J 0 bases, leaving 12 bases between the germline ends. The length of the CDR3 is 14 residues. For the CDR3, the DNA is TGTGCCAGCAGAATCCGGACAGTCTCCTACGAGCAGTACTTC. It is translated as CASRIRTVSYEQYF. Drawing the rest from reference TRBV2 and TRBJ2-7, the complete variable domain is EPEVTQTPSHQVTQMGQEVILRCVPISNHLYFYWYRQILGQKVEFLVSFYNNEISEKSEIFDDQFSVERPDGSNFTLKIRSTKLEDSAMYFCASRIRTVSYEQYFGPGTRLTVT.

The rearrangement uses TRBV7-3 and TRBJ2-1, with 9 bases fitting TRBD2. The CDR3 is 15 amino acids. V gave up 0 bases and J gave up 7 bases; unmatched junction bases: 4. The germline V gene has CDR1 SGHTA and CDR2 FQGTGA. The CDR3 loop is CASSLTAGGWNEQFF. The CDR3 DNA is TGTGCCAGCAGCTTAACAGCGGGGGGCTGGAATGAGCAGTTCTTC. The variable domain in full, completed from reference TRBV7-3 and TRBJ2-1, reads GAGVSQTPSNKVTEKGKYVELRCDPISGHTALYWYRQSLGQGPEFLIYFQGTGAADDSGLPNDRFFAVRPEGSVSTLKIQRTERGDSAVYLCASSLTAGGWNEQFFGPGTRLTVL.

The rearrangement links TRBV5-6 to TRBJ2-5; 9 bases are a match to TRBD1. There are 16 residues in the CDR3. Germline V gives CDR1 SGHDT, CDR2 YYEEEE. Unmatched junction bases numbered 9, after V lost 3 bases and J lost 3 bases. The CDR3 bases are TGTGCCAGCAGCTCGACCCCGGGACAGGGAGAAGAGACCCAGTACTTC. Protein product: CASSSTPGQGEETQYF. Variable domain in full (rest from reference TRBV5-6 and TRBJ2-5): DAGVTQSPTHLIKTRGQQVTLRCSPKSGHDTVSWYQQALGQGPQFIFQYYEEEERQRGNFPDRFSGHQFPNYSSELNVNALLLGDSALYLCASSSTPGQGEETQYFGPGTRLLVL.

The chain uses TRBV11-3 and TRBJ2-1; D call uncertain. V was trimmed by 1 base and J by 1 base, leaving 8 bases between them. The CDR3 covers 15 residues. Looked up from germline, CDR1 is SGHNT and CDR2 is YENEEA. The CDR3, as DNA: TGTGCCAGCAGCTTAGGCCAGCCATCCTACAATGAGCAGTTCTTC. It specifies CASSLGQPSYNEQFF.

The chain employs TRBV19 and TRBJ1-1; tentatively, D is TRBD1 (5 bases). The CDR3 has 15 residues. Looked up from germline, CDR1 is LNHDA and CDR2 is SQIVND (reference sequence). The V and J ends lost 4 bases and 1 base respectively, with 13 bases between them. Written as DNA, the CDR3 is TGTGCCAGTAGTACTCCGGGACGGAGGAACACTGAAGCTTTCTTT. This sequence encodes CASSTPGRRNTEAFF.

The chain employs TRBV27 and TRBJ1-1; D may be TRBD1 (6 bases). V shed 4 bases and J shed 7 bases, with 16 bases lying between them. The CDR3 runs 14 residues. Per germline, CDR1 MNHEY and CDR2 SMNVEV (reference sequence). CDR3 DNA: TGTGCCAGCAGTTGGGGCCAGGGGCGGGGTGAAGCTTTCTTT. The encoded protein is CASSWGQGRGEAFF.

V usage is TRBV28 and J usage is TRBJ2-5; 8 nucleotides agree with TRBD2. Trimming took 4 bases from V and 0 from J; bases not matched to a gene: 7. CDR1 and CDR2 (germline): MDHEN, SYDVKM. This CDR3 region has 16 residues. The CDR3 DNA reads TGTGCCAGCAGTTCGGGGGGGACGGCCGACCAAGAGACCCAGTACTTC. It specifies CASSSGGTADQETQYF.

This sequence joins TRBV5-1 and TRBJ2-7; 7 nucleotides align to TRBD1. Germline values: CDR1 SGHRS, CDR2 YFSETQ. The CDR3 is 15 amino acids. Losses at the gene ends were 3 bases for V and 2 bases for J; bases not matched to a gene: 8. The CDR3 loop is CASSSDRDRTYEQYF. In nucleotides, the CDR3 is TGCGCCAGCAGCTCCGACCGGGACAGAACCTACGAGCAGTACTTC.

J is TRBJ1-1 and V is TRBV16, with 7 bases aligning to TRBD1. Trimming at V came to 0 bases and at J to 6 bases, leaving 7 bases not matched to a gene. In germline, CDR1 is KGHSY, CDR2 FQNENV. This CDR3 spans 15 amino acids. The CDR3 region is CASSQSGTESAEAFF. The CDR3 coding sequence is TGTGCCAGCAGCCAATCCGGGACAGAGAGCGCTGAAGCTTTCTTT.

The rearrangement links TRBV18 to TRBJ2-1; D ambiguous. The CDR3 totals 11 residues. Between the trimmed V and J ends, which lost 6 bases and 6 bases, there was a span of 6 bases. Looked up from germline, CDR1 is KGHSH and CDR2 is LQKENI. CDR3 amino acids: CASSFSNEQFF. The CDR3 DNA is TGTGCCAGCTCTTTCAGCAATGAGCAGTTCTTC.

This clone was detected once. The chain links TRBV4-2 to TRBJ2-2; D not certain. Germline values: CDR1 LGHNA, CDR2 YNFKEQ. This CDR3 has 15 amino acids. The V end was cut by 0 bases, the J end by 4 bases, with 9 bases between. CDR3 nucleotides: TGTGCCAGCAGCCAAGAGTTGGCGGTCACCGGGGAGCTGTTTTTT. It encodes CASSQELAVTGELFF.

This clone was seen only once. V usage is TRBV28 and J usage is TRBJ2-7, with a weak D call TRBD2 (6 bases). Germline CDR1 reads MDHEN; CDR2 reads SYDVKM. The CDR3 length is 14 residues. V lost 2 bases and J lost 4, with 12 bases in between. DNA for the CDR3: TGTGCCAGCAGTTTAAACGGGAGAGGGTACGAGCAGTACTTC. Its protein is CASSLNGRGYEQYF.

This chain links TRBV21-1 with TRBJ2-7; TRBD1 is the table's D call and was not checked against the DNA. TRBV21-1 is marked as a pseudogene. CDR3 length: 16 amino acids. DNA of the CDR3: TGTGCCAGCAGCGGGTGGGTAGGGGCCCCGTACCACGAGCAGTACTTC. Its translation: CASSGWVGAPYHEQYF.

The chain links TRBV25-1 to TRBJ2-1; 10 bases map to TRBD1. The germline gives CDR1 MGHDK, CDR2 SYGVNS. V lost 3 bases to trimming and J lost 2 bases; unmatched junction nucleotides: 4. This CDR3 has 16 amino acids. CDR3 residues: CASSDRTGGPYNEQFF. In nucleotides, the CDR3 is TGTGCCAGCAGTGATCGGACAGGGGGACCCTACAATGAGCAGTTCTTC.